Following are 22 T cell receptor beta chains from one sample sequenced in a study of shared clonotypes between healthy human individuals. Only in-frame clones appear in the TCRdb table, and some are missing; sequencing was by immunoSEQ multiplex PCR. The sample records approximately 1,500,000 clones, 95% to 99% being singletons. Sample: naive CD4+ T cells sorted from blood. Subset reported: CD45RA+ positively selected. The receptor source for this set is a man aged 30 to 39 in good health.

The chain carries TRBV11-2 and TRBJ2-7, with TRBD1 identical over 10 bases. V was pared by 1 base and J by 6 bases, with 6 bases of the junction left unmatched. Germline assignment: CDR1 SGHAT and CDR2 FQNNGV. CDR3 length: 15 amino acids. CDR3 nucleotides: TGTGCCAGCAGCTTAGTGAGACAGGGGGCTTTCGAGCAGTACTTC. As protein: CASSLVRQGAFEQYF.

The chain links TRBV6-5 to TRBJ2-7, with 8 bases matching TRBD1. V lost 1 base, J lost 6 bases, and 8 bases stayed unmatched. Per the germline V gene, CDR1 is MNHEY and CDR2 is SVGAGI. This CDR3 region has 15 residues. CDR3 amino acids: CASSYFPGGAGEQYF. DNA for the CDR3: TGTGCCAGCAGTTACTTTCCAGGGGGCGCGGGCGAGCAGTACTTC.

With regard to this clone: The identical CDR3 is also encoded by other nucleotide sequences in the sample. The chain joins TRBV4-2 to TRBJ2-2; D is perhaps TRBD1 (6 bases). The CDR3 is 15 residues long. Trimming took off 1 base at V and 2 bases at J, with 8 bases between the two ends. The germline V gene has CDR1 LGHNA and CDR2 YNFKEQ. The CDR3 DNA reads TGTGCCAGCAGCCAAGTACAGGGAAACACCGGGGAGCTGTTTTTT. Translation: CASSQVQGNTGELFF.

The chain carries TRBV5-1 and TRBJ1-2; 7 bases map to TRBD1. J lost 6 bases, V lost 5 bases, and 16 bases had no gene match. The CDR3 has 16 amino acids. CDR1 SGHRS and CDR2 YFSETQ come from the germline V gene. The CDR3 sequence: CASSLTGFIWGDGYTF. CDR3 DNA sequence: TGCGCCAGCAGTCTGACAGGGTTCATTTGGGGGGATGGCTACACCTTC.

This chain joins TRBV28 and TRBJ1-1, with D perhaps matching TRBD1 (6 bases). Per germline, CDR1 MDHEN and CDR2 SYDVKM. Between the trimmed V and J ends, which lost 0 bases and 2 bases, there was a span of 16 bases. The CDR3 covers 17 residues. CDR3 protein: CASSLWVLQGPNTEAFF. The CDR3 nucleotides read TGTGCCAGCAGTTTATGGGTCTTACAGGGACCCAACACTGAAGCTTTCTTT. The full variable domain, in which reference TRBV28 and TRBJ1-1 provide the parts outside the CDR3, is DVKVTQSSRYLVKRTGEKVFLECVQDMDHENMFWYRQDPGLGLRLIYFSYDVKMKEKGDIPEGYSVSREKKERFSLILESASTNQTSMYLCASSLWVLQGPNTEAFFGQGTRLTVV.

This sequence joins TRBV7-9 and TRBJ2-3, with 7 nucleotides matching TRBD2. The CDR3 extends over 17 amino acids. In germline, CDR1 is SEHNR, CDR2 FQNEAQ (reference sequence). J gave up 2 bases and V 5 bases, and 13 bases lay outside the gene matches. CDR3 region: CASSPHAGDVATDTQYF. The CDR3 nucleotides read TGTGCCAGCAGCCCACACGCGGGAGACGTGGCCACAGATACGCAGTATTTT.

This chain joins TRBV19 and TRBJ2-7, with unresolved D. V was pared by 7 bases and J by 3 bases, with 16 bases between. This CDR3 is built from 14 residues. The germline CDR1 and CDR2 sequences are LNHDA and SQIVND (reference sequence). The CDR3 loop is CASTPTTSYYEQYF. CDR3 nucleotide sequence: TGTGCCAGTACCCCAACCACAAGTTACTACGAGCAGTACTTC.

The chain uses TRBV5-4 and TRBJ2-7; 7 nucleotides match TRBD2. This CDR3 has 17 amino acids. Germline assignment: CDR1 SGHNT and CDR2 YYREEE (reference sequence). V was pared by 3 bases and J by 6 bases, with 18 bases of the junction left unmatched. The CDR3 DNA reads TGTGCCAGCAGCTCCGCCGTAGGCGGGAGTGGACTCTTCGAGCAGTACTTC. It encodes CASSSAVGGSGLFEQYF.

The rearrangement uses TRBV7-9 and TRBJ2-1; D gene uncertain. The germline CDR1 and CDR2 sequences are SEHNR and FQNEAQ (reference sequence). The CDR3 has 12 residues. Trimming took off 10 bases at V and 9 bases at J, with 16 bases between the two ends. In nucleotides, the CDR3 is TGTGCCACCCTGAGGACCCCGCGTGAGCAGTTCTTC. The encoded protein is CATLRTPREQFF. Filled out from reference TRBV7-9 and TRBJ2-1, the complete variable domain reads DTGVSQNPRHKITKRGQNVTFRCDPISEHNRLYWYRQTLGQGPEFLTYFQNEAQLEKSRLLSDRFSAERPKGSFSTLEIQRTEQGDSAMYLCATLRTPREQFFGPGTRLTVL.

This rearrangement joins TRBV7-8 to TRBJ1-1; D call uncertain. CDR3 size: 13 residues. Germline lookup yields CDR1 SGHVS and CDR2 FQNEAQ. The V and J ends lost 5 bases and 9 bases respectively, with 16 bases between them. CDR3 sequence reads: CASSPSRRVKAFF. The CDR3 DNA reads as TGTGCCAGCAGCCCCTCGCGGAGGGTCAAAGCTTTCTTT. The full variable domain, with the rest looked up from reference TRBV7-8 and TRBJ1-1, is GAGVSQSPRYKVAKRGQDVALRCDPISGHVSLFWYQQALGQGPEFLTYFQNEAQLDKSGLPSDRFFAERPEGSVSTLKIQRTQQEDSAVYLCASSPSRRVKAFFGQGTRLTVV.

V is TRBV5-1 and J is TRBJ1-1, with unresolved D. Germline V gives CDR1 SGHRS, CDR2 YFSETQ. Trimming removed 4 bases at V and 0 bases at J, with 22 bases between. The CDR3 totals 18 residues. The CDR3 reads CASSPSRGQWRMNTEAFF. For the CDR3, the DNA is TGCGCCAGCAGCCCCTCGAGAGGGCAGTGGAGGATGAACACTGAAGCTTTCTTT.

CDR3 coding DNA: TGTGCCAGCAGCTTTGAGATAGGGGAGCTGTTTTTT. Translated: CASSFEIGELFF. The chain uses TRBV14 and TRBJ2-2; no reliable D call. With 5 bases removed from V and 8 bases from J, the gap between germline ends came to 9 bases. The germline gives CDR1 SGHDN, CDR2 FVKESK. This CDR3 has 12 amino acids.

The rearrangement links TRBV10-1 to TRBJ2-7; possibly TRBD1 or TRBD2 for D (7 bases each). CDR1 WNHNN and CDR2 SYGVQD come from the germline V gene (reference sequence). This CDR3 comprises 14 residues. V was clipped by 5 bases and J by 2 bases, with 13 bases between them. CDR3 loop: CASSRQGLPYEQYF. DNA of the CDR3: TGCGCCAGCAGTAGACAGGGACTACCCTACGAGCAGTACTTC.

The V call is TRBV29-1, the J call TRBJ1-4; D is ambiguous. Trimming stripped 5 bases from V and 0 bases from J, with 10 bases between. This CDR3 is built from 14 residues. In germline, CDR1 is SQVTM, CDR2 ANQGSEA. The chain's CDR3 is CSVLTFATNEKLFF. The CDR3 nucleotides are TGCAGCGTTCTGACATTTGCAACTAATGAAAAACTGTTTTTT.

This chain's CDR3 is CASSQVSGPTAKNIQYF. The CDR3 region has the DNA TGCGCCAGCAGCCAAGTTTCGGGCCCCACGGCCAAAAACATTCAGTACTTC. The rearrangement joins TRBV4-1 to TRBJ2-4; no reliable D call. With 1 base removed from V and 1 base from J, the gap between germline ends came to 14 bases. The CDR3 sequence is 17 residues long. Germline CDR1 MGHRA, CDR2 YSYEKL.

The rearrangement uses TRBV19 and TRBJ2-1; 9 bases line up with TRBD1. This CDR3 is built from 13 residues. With V trimmed by 7 bases and J by 4 bases, 2 bases remained unmatched. The germline gives CDR1 LNHDA, CDR2 SQIVND (reference sequence). CDR3 amino acids: CASKQGAYNEQFF. The DNA for the CDR3 is TGTGCCAGTAAACAGGGGGCTTACAATGAGCAGTTCTTC.

The J gene is TRBJ1-2, the V gene TRBV18; TRBD1 might be the D (5 bases). The germline CDR1 and CDR2 sequences are KGHSH and LQKENI. The germline V and J ends were trimmed by 4 bases and 8 bases, with 23 bases remaining between them. The CDR3 runs to 16 residues. CDR3 nucleotides: TGTGCCAGCTCACAAGGCCAAAGGACACTCAGTGTGGGCTACACCTTC. Amino acid sequence: CASSQGQRTLSVGYTF.

This clone was picked up one time. V usage is TRBV5-8 and J usage is TRBJ1-2, with D unclear. The length of the CDR3 is 12 residues. Trimming removed 0 bases from V and 8 bases from J, with 8 bases in between. The germline CDR1 and CDR2 sequences are SGHTS and YDEGEE. In nucleotides, the CDR3 is TGTGCCAGCAGCTTGGACCTCTGGGGCTACACCTTC. It specifies CASSLDLWGYTF.

This chain links TRBV5-6 with TRBJ1-1; a weak D match, TRBD1 (6 bases). The CDR3 runs 14 residues. Germline values: CDR1 SGHDT, CDR2 YYEEEE. V was trimmed by 0 bases and J by 7 bases, leaving 13 bases between them. The CDR3 loop reads CASSLAGALLEAFF. In DNA form, the CDR3 reads TGTGCCAGCAGCTTGGCAGGGGCACTCCTTGAAGCTTTCTTT.

The rearrangement joins TRBV7-9 to TRBJ2-5; D unresolved. CDR3 length equals 15 residues. V dropped 5 bases and J dropped 1 base, with 14 bases sitting between them. The germline V gene encodes CDR1 SEHNR and CDR2 FQNEAQ (reference sequence). CDR3 sequence (DNA): TGTGCCAGCAGCCGAGCGCGTCACCTCCAAGAGACCCAGTACTTC. Translation: CASSRARHLQETQYF.

J is TRBJ2-7 and V is TRBV4-3, with D possibly being TRBD2 (6 bases). Per the germline V gene, CDR1 is LGHNA and CDR2 is YSLEER. CDR3 length: 15 amino acids. The V end lost 4 bases, the J end lost 7 bases, and 20 bases lay between the germline ends. In DNA form, the CDR3 reads TGCGCCAGCAGCCTCTCAGGGCTATCCGCGGGGGAGCAGTACTTC. Translation gives CASSLSGLSAGEQYF.

The chain joins TRBV5-1 to TRBJ2-7; TRBD1 matches at 7 bases. Germline lookup yields CDR1 SGHRS and CDR2 YFSETQ. This CDR3 spans 15 amino acids. J lost 7 bases, V lost 0 bases, and 10 bases had no gene match. The CDR3 reads CASSLADVRGKEQYF. DNA for the CDR3: TGCGCCAGCAGCTTGGCAGACGTCAGGGGGAAGGAGCAGTACTTC.